These 29 T cell receptor beta chains came from one sample sequenced in a study of cytomegalovirus exposure and HLA in healthy donors. This PCR relied on a set of 60 Vbeta primers and 13 Jbeta primers. The protocol was immunoSEQ multiplex PCR, while the TCRdb copy is restricted to in-frame clones and leaves out a portion. Here the sample spans tens of thousands of clones, 75% being singletons. Sequenced: PBMCs. The receptor source for this set is a man aged 65 to 85 in good health and CMV-seronegative.

The chain links TRBV29-1 to TRBJ1-2; 8 positions agree with TRBD1. The V segment lost 6 bases and the J segment 3 bases; nucleotides outside the gene matches: 6. The CDR3 sequence is 13 residues long. CDR1 is SQVTM and CDR2 is ANQGSEA in the germline V gene. CDR3 in amino acids: CSVGQGLDYGYTF. For the CDR3, the DNA is TGCAGCGTCGGACAGGGACTTGACTATGGCTACACCTTC.

This chain uses TRBV7-2 with TRBJ1-1; 10 bases are a match to TRBD1. The CDR3 spans 17 residues. Germline V lookup: CDR1 SGHTA, CDR2 FQGNSA. V shed 5 bases, J shed 7 bases, and the junction held 16 bases outside the gene matches. CDR3 residues: CASSVYDRGRRGIEAFF. The CDR3 DNA reads as TGTGCCAGCAGCGTCTACGACAGGGGGCGCCGTGGGATTGAAGCTTTCTTT.

The chain couples TRBV5-1 to TRBJ2-2; the match to TRBD2 covers 13 bases. The CDR3 runs 16 residues. The V segment lost 4 bases and the J segment 8 bases; nucleotides outside the gene matches: 8. CDR1 and CDR2 from the germline V gene are SGHRS and YFSETQ. Here the CDR3 DNA reads TGCGCCAGCAGCCGCGGGACTAGCGGGAATCGGGGGGAGCTGTTTTTT. Translating gives CASSRGTSGNRGELFF.

A few counts support this clone. The rearrangement uses TRBV11-2 and TRBJ1-1; 10 positions agree with TRBD1. Trimming removed 8 bases from V and 3 bases from J; junction bases left unmatched: 9. The germline CDR1 and CDR2 sequences are SGHAT and FQNNGV. This CDR3 has 15 residues. The CDR3 spells CASRGDRGLYTEAFF. Written as DNA, the CDR3 is TGTGCCAGCCGGGGGGACAGGGGACTCTACACTGAAGCTTTCTTT.

The chain has TRBV10-3 and TRBJ2-7, with a weak D call TRBD1 (6 bases). This CDR3 comprises 19 residues. The V and J ends lost 0 bases and 1 base respectively, with 22 bases between them. CDR1 ENHRY and CDR2 SYGVKD come from the germline V gene. CDR3 DNA: TGTGCCATCAGTGAGTCTCCGGGGAATCCCAGAGGGGGTTCCTACGAGCAGTACTTC. Protein: CAISESPGNPRGGSYEQYF.

V usage is TRBV7-2 and J usage is TRBJ2-1, with 7 positions matching TRBD2. The V segment lost 5 bases and the J segment 6 bases; nucleotides outside the gene matches: 10. CDR1 is SGHTA and CDR2 is FQGNSA in the germline V gene. The CDR3 runs to 15 residues. The DNA of the CDR3 is TGTGCCAGCAGCCTGTCGAGCGGGGAACTCAATGAGCAGTTCTTC. It codes for CASSLSSGELNEQFF.

The V and J genes are TRBV6-6 and TRBJ1-1; D not resolved. V lost 5 bases and J 1 base, leaving 8 bases between the germline ends. CDR1 MNHNY and CDR2 SVGAGI come from the germline V gene (reference sequence). The CDR3 is 13 amino acids. The chain's CDR3 is CASSQIGNTEAFF. In nucleotides, the CDR3 is TGTGCCAGCAGTCAAATCGGGAACACTGAAGCTTTCTTT.

This sequence joins TRBV10-2 and TRBJ2-7; 7 bases are shared with TRBD2. V shed 4 bases and J 0 bases; nucleotides not matched to a gene: 6. Germline V gene data show CDR1 as WSHSY and CDR2 as SAAADI. This CDR3 has 15 residues. The CDR3 nucleotides are TGCGCCAGCAGTGGACTAGCACGCCGCTCCTACGAGCAGTACTTC. Protein product: CASSGLARRSYEQYF.

J is TRBJ2-7 and V is TRBV7-8; 7 bases are a match to TRBD1. This CDR3 has 13 amino acids. V trimming: 6 bases; J trimming: 3 bases; junction bases outside the gene matches: 5. Germline assignment: CDR1 SGHVS and CDR2 FQNEAQ. The CDR3, as DNA: TGTGCCAGCAGAACGGACAGGCACTACGAGCAGTACTTC. Translation: CASRTDRHYEQYF.

A few counts support this clone. An end of the junction does not agree with germline; a read error may underlie this. The chain links TRBV7-9 to TRBJ2-5, with TRBD1 matching over 9 bases. The CDR3 runs to 16 residues. Per germline, CDR1 SEHNR and CDR2 FQNEAQ (reference sequence). The DNA for the CDR3 is TGTTCCAGCAGCCTAGGGACAGGGCCCCGACTGGGGACCCAGTACTTC. This codes for CSSSLGTGPRLGTQYF. The variable domain in full, with the rest retrieved from reference TRBV7-9 and TRBJ2-5, is DTGVSQNPRHKITKRGQNVTFRCDPISEHNRLYWYRQTLGQGPEFLTYFQNEAQLEKSRLLSDRFSAERPKGSFSTLEIQRTEQGDSAMYLCSSSLGTGPRLGTQYFGPGTRLLVL.

J is TRBJ1-1 and V is TRBV2; possibly TRBD1 for D (5 bases). The V and J ends lost 5 bases and 1 base respectively, with 14 bases between them. CDR1 is SNHLY and CDR2 is FYNNEI in the germline V gene. CDR3 size: 15 residues. The CDR3 sequence is CASSKGQGGNTEAFF. The CDR3 DNA sequence: TGTGCCAGCAGTAAAGGCCAGGGAGGGAACACTGAAGCTTTCTTT.

The chain couples TRBV7-2 to TRBJ1-5, with D unclear. Per germline, CDR1 SGHTA and CDR2 FQGNSA. V was pared by 8 bases and J by 0 bases, with 8 bases between. This CDR3 is 13 amino acids long. CDR3 DNA: TGTGCCAGCGGGCAAGTTAGCAATCAGCCCCAGCATTTT. This sequence encodes CASGQVSNQPQHF.

The V and J genes are TRBV5-3 and TRBJ1-5, with 9 nucleotides matching TRBD1. TRBV5-3 is sorted into the ORF group, with uncertain function. There are 17 residues in the CDR3. Trimming at V came to 3 bases and at J to 5 bases, leaving 12 bases not matched to a gene. The CDR3 reads CARSSENTGGAYQPQHF. In DNA form, the CDR3 reads TGTGCCAGAAGCTCCGAAAACACAGGGGGCGCGTATCAGCCCCAGCATTTT.

This chain links TRBV7-8 with TRBJ1-4; no clear D. This CDR3 comprises 15 residues. Between the trimmed V and J ends, which lost 5 bases and 8 bases, there was a span of 18 bases. Germline-derived CDR1 and CDR2 are SGHVS and FQNEAQ. The CDR3, as DNA: TGTGCCAGCAGCCCCAATCGAGGGCGAGGAGAAAAACTGTTTTTT. Encoded protein: CASSPNRGRGEKLFF.

The J gene is TRBJ1-5, the V gene TRBV19, with a weak D call TRBD1 (5 bases). V lost 5 bases to trimming and J lost 8 bases, with 16 bases between them. CDR3 size: 14 residues. Germline V gives CDR1 LNHDA, CDR2 SQIVND (reference sequence). In nucleotides, the CDR3 is TGTGCCAGTAGTGTAATCCAGGGCCGTGAGCCCCAGCATTTT. Encoded protein: CASSVIQGREPQHF.

This clone was observed a handful of times. The chain employs TRBV19 and TRBJ1-5; 7 bases are a match to TRBD1. Trimming cost V 5 bases and J 4 bases; bases outside gene matches: 5. The germline V gene encodes CDR1 LNHDA and CDR2 SQIVND (reference sequence). CDR3 size: 14 residues. CDR3 nucleotides: TGTGCCAGTAGTCCACAGGGGCAAAATCAGCCCCAGCATTTT. The encoded protein is CASSPQGQNQPQHF.

The table lists this clone with a count of one. The chain uses TRBV5-4 and TRBJ2-1; 9 bases fit TRBD2. V was clipped by 0 bases and J by 4 bases; unmatched bases: 11. Germline values: CDR1 SGHNT, CDR2 YYREEE (reference sequence). The CDR3 runs 18 residues. CDR3 DNA sequence: TGTGCCAGCAGCTTGGCCTTTAGCGGGAGCGTCCAATACAATGAGCAGTTCTTC. This codes for CASSLAFSGSVQYNEQFF.

The chain combines TRBV5-6 with TRBJ1-5, with TRBD1 as a possible D gene (5 bases). Germline values: CDR1 SGHDT, CDR2 YYEEEE. CDR3 length: 14 residues. Trimming stripped 1 base from V and 4 bases from J, with 9 bases between. The CDR3 DNA reads as TGTGCCAGCAGCTTGTGGTCAGGGAATCAGCCCCAGCATTTT. This gives the protein CASSLWSGNQPQHF.

The chain employs TRBV30 and TRBJ2-3; 11 bases map to TRBD2. This CDR3 is built from 13 residues. V trimming: 5 bases; J trimming: 3 bases; junction bases outside the gene matches: 1. From germline, CDR1 is GTSNPN and CDR2 SVGIG (reference sequence). CDR3 DNA: TGTGCCTGGGGGACTAGCGGAACAGATACGCAGTATTTT. It translates to CAWGTSGTDTQYF.

The chain carries TRBV9 and TRBJ2-1; 7 bases are a match to TRBD1. Germline V lookup: CDR1 SGDLS, CDR2 YYNGEE. J was trimmed by 9 bases and V by 3 bases; bases with no gene match: 6. CDR3 size: 13 residues. The CDR3 DNA reads TGTGCCAGCAGCGGCACAGGGGTAGGTGAGCAGTTCTTC. Its translation is CASSGTGVGEQFF. The whole variable domain, filled in from reference TRBV9 and TRBJ2-1, reads DSGVTQTPKHLITATGQRVTLRCSPRSGDLSVYWYQQSLDQGLQFLIQYYNGEERAKGNILERFSAQQFPDLHSELNLSSLELGDSALYFCASSGTGVGEQFFGPGTRLTVL.

The V call is TRBV6-5, the J call TRBJ1-4, with 10 bases matching TRBD1. Germline loops: CDR1 MNHEY, CDR2 SVGAGI. V was pared by 2 bases and J by 4 bases, with 1 base of the junction left unmatched. The CDR3 consists of 15 residues. The CDR3 here is CASSYGQGGNEKLFF. CDR3 in DNA: TGTGCCAGCAGTTACGGACAGGGGGGTAATGAAAAACTGTTTTTT.

In its sample, this clone was seen a few times. The rearrangement joins TRBV2 to TRBJ1-3; D not certain. V was cut by 6 bases and J by 3 bases, with 6 bases left in between. The length of the CDR3 is 12 residues. CDR1 is SNHLY, CDR2 FYNNEI, per germline. CDR3 region: CASSRLGNTIYF. CDR3 DNA: TGTGCCAGCAGCAGACTTGGAAACACCATATATTTT.

This clone came up a few times. This chain uses TRBV6-5 with TRBJ1-2; D unclear. The germline CDR1 and CDR2 sequences are MNHEY and SVGAGI. V was shortened by 2 bases and J by 2 bases, with 6 bases between the two germline ends. The CDR3 loop spans 13 amino acids. CDR3 nucleotides: TGTGCCAGCAGTTACAGCGGGAACTATGGCTACACCTTC. The encoded protein is CASSYSGNYGYTF.

This clone was counted once. Written as DNA, the CDR3 is TGCGCCAGCAGCCAAGCATGGGGGGAGACTAGCGGAGTACTTTACGAGCAGTACTTC. It specifies CASSQAWGETSGVLYEQYF. The V and J genes are TRBV4-3 and TRBJ2-5, with TRBD2 identical over 9 bases. The assigned J gene may be wrong: the sequence end matches TRBJ2-7 better. This CDR3 has 19 amino acids. Looked up from germline, CDR1 is LGHNA and CDR2 is YSLEER.

V and J are TRBV7-9 and TRBJ1-2; D unresolved. The ends were cut back, 5 bases at V and 8 bases at J, with 9 bases in the middle. The CDR3 is 11 residues long. Germline CDR1 and CDR2: SEHNR and FQNEAQ (reference sequence). CDR3 sequence reads: CASSRVGGYTF. CDR3 bases: TGTGCCAGCAGCCGGGTAGGCGGCTACACCTTC.

This clone occurred many times. The chain carries TRBV28 and TRBJ2-1; D gene unclear. The germline CDR1 and CDR2 sequences are MDHEN and SYDVKM. The CDR3 covers 21 residues. V gave up 6 bases and J gave up 6 bases, with 36 bases separating them. This CDR3 reads CASRHDYLTPQVQIRPNEQFF. The DNA of the CDR3 is TGTGCCAGCAGGCACGATTATCTGACCCCTCAGGTCCAAATCCGTCCCAATGAGCAGTTCTTC.

The chain carries TRBV7-2 and TRBJ2-3; 9 nucleotides match TRBD2. Germline values: CDR1 SGHTA, CDR2 FQGNSA. This CDR3 spans 16 amino acids. Trimming cost V 3 bases and J 1 base; bases outside gene matches: 5. DNA of the CDR3: TGTGCCAGCAGCTTTCTTAGCGGGGGCCGCACAGATACGCAGTATTTT. Its protein is CASSFLSGGRTDTQYF.

V and J are TRBV9 and TRBJ2-2; 10 nucleotides match TRBD2. Germline CDR1 reads SGDLS; CDR2 reads YYNGEE. V shed 3 bases, J shed 0 bases, and the junction held 5 bases outside the gene matches. The CDR3 runs 17 residues. The CDR3 DNA is TGTGCCAGCAGCGAGTGGACTAGCGGAGCGAACACCGGGGAGCTGTTTTTT. This encodes CASSEWTSGANTGELFF.

This chain connects TRBV5-1 to TRBJ2-2; perhaps TRBD2 as D (7 bases). This CDR3 spans 17 amino acids. Germline CDR1 is SGHRS and CDR2 is YFSETQ. V lost 0 bases, J lost 4 bases, and 16 bases lay in between. The CDR3 DNA follows: TGCGCCAGCAGCTTGGATCCCGGGGGGCCGAGCACCGGGGAGCTGTTTTTT. Protein sequence: CASSLDPGGPSTGELFF.